The 32 T cell receptor beta chains reported below all come from one sample, sequenced in a study of cytomegalovirus exposure and HLA in healthy donors. Both 60 Vbeta primers and 13 Jbeta primers went into the PCR. Assay used: immunoSEQ multiplex PCR; TCRdb lists only in-frame clones, some missing. The profile shows more than 200,000 clones, about 79% of them singletons. The sample taken for sequencing was PBMCs. The source of these receptors is a male donor in good health and CMV-seronegative.

With regard to this clone: Other DNA sequences in the sample encode the same CDR3. The chain employs TRBV29-1 and TRBJ1-5; perhaps TRBD1 as D (5 bases). The V gene's germline CDR1 is SQVTM and CDR2 ANQGSEA. The ends were cut back, 4 bases at V and 2 bases at J, with 9 bases in the middle. The CDR3 runs to 13 residues. The CDR3 sequence: CSVGDSGNQPQHF. In DNA, the CDR3 is TGCAGCGTTGGAGACAGTGGCAATCAGCCCCAGCATTTT. The whole variable domain, remainder taken from reference TRBV29-1 and TRBJ1-5, is SAVISQKPSRDICQRGTSLTIQCQVDSQVTMMFWYRQQPGQSLTLIATANQGSEATYESGFVIDKFPISRPNLTFSTLTVSNMSPEDSSIYLCSVGDSGNQPQHFGDGTRLSIL.

V usage is TRBV6-6 and J usage is TRBJ1-6, with TRBD1 identical over 9 bases. The V gene's germline CDR1 is MNHNY and CDR2 SVGAGI (reference sequence). V shed 2 bases, J shed 7 bases, and the junction held 6 bases outside the gene matches. The CDR3 has 16 amino acids. As DNA, the CDR3 is TGTGCCAGCAGTTACAGGGGGACAGGGCTAAATTCACCCCTCCACTTT. Translation gives CASSYRGTGLNSPLHF.

Comments on this clone: One end of the junction does not line up with germline, which may come from a read error. The rearrangement uses TRBV7-7 and TRBJ2-1; D may be TRBD2 (6 bases). The length of the CDR3 is 13 residues. Germline V gene lookup returns CDR1 SSHAT and CDR2 FNYEAQ (reference sequence). The CDR3 loop is CASSRLVRNEQFF. The CDR3 DNA follows: TGTGCTAGCAGCCGACTAGTTAGAAATGAGCAGTTCTTC.

The gene calls are TRBV5-4 and TRBJ2-1; D gene ambiguous. Per germline, CDR1 SGHNT and CDR2 YYREEE (reference sequence). This CDR3 spans 13 amino acids. Trimming took 7 bases from V and 3 from J, leaving 11 bases between them. The CDR3 DNA reads TGTGCCAGCGCATTCGGAGACTACAATGAGCAGTTCTTC. Translation: CASAFGDYNEQFF.

This clone was recorded a few times. Its ends do not fully match the called genes, so a read error is possible. J is TRBJ2-1 and V is TRBV7-9, with 9 bases aligning to TRBD1. Germline CDR1 and CDR2: SEHNR and FQNEAQ (reference sequence). This CDR3 is 15 amino acids long. The DNA for the CDR3 is TGTTCCAGCAGCTCCCGGACAGGGGAAATCAATGAGCAGTTCTTC. Translating it yields CSSSSRTGEINEQFF.

There are a few counts of this clone. V gene TRBV28 combines with J gene TRBJ2-7, with a possible D match to TRBD1 (7 bases). Germline assignment: CDR1 MDHEN and CDR2 SYDVKM. V was trimmed by 6 bases and J by 1 base, leaving 13 bases between them. The CDR3 extends over 14 amino acids. In DNA form, the CDR3 reads TGTGCCAGCAGACCGACAGGGACTTCCTACGAGCAGTACTTC. It specifies CASRPTGTSYEQYF.

A few counts support this clone. The J gene is TRBJ2-3, the V gene TRBV4-3; the D is unclear. Trimming cost V 0 bases and J 2 bases, with 9 bases left between them. Germline CDR1 and CDR2: LGHNA and YSLEER. The CDR3 contains 15 residues. The CDR3 reads CASSQDPVSTDTQYF. The DNA of the CDR3 is TGCGCCAGCAGCCAAGATCCAGTATCCACAGATACGCAGTATTTT.

This sequence joins TRBV9 and TRBJ2-1; perhaps TRBD2 as D (6 bases). Trimming shortened V by 3 bases and J by 4 bases, and 14 bases separated the two germline ends. CDR1 is SGDLS and CDR2 is YYNGEE in the germline V gene. This CDR3 contains 15 residues. CDR3 in amino acids: CASSGTGTFYNEQFF. The CDR3 bases are TGTGCCAGCAGCGGCACCGGGACTTTTTACAATGAGCAGTTCTTC.

J is TRBJ2-2 and V is TRBV9; 7 bases map to TRBD1. The CDR3 is made up of 15 amino acids. V gave up 5 bases and J gave up 1 base; unmatched junction bases: 5. Germline CDR1 and CDR2: SGDLS and YYNGEE. The CDR3 DNA reads as TGTGCCAGCAGACAGGGGAGTGGGAACACCGGGGAGCTGTTTTTT. Encoded protein: CASRQGSGNTGELFF.

This clone was observed a handful of times. The chain recombines TRBV9 with TRBJ2-3, with 9 bases fitting TRBD1. J was trimmed by 3 bases and V by 0 bases; bases with no gene match: 5. CDR1 and CDR2 from the germline V gene are SGDLS and YYNGEE. The CDR3 has 16 residues. Written as DNA, the CDR3 is TGTGCCAGCAGCGTAGCGGGACAGGGATGGACAGATACGCAGTATTTT. Protein sequence: CASSVAGQGWTDTQYF.

This clone has just a few counts. Other DNA sequences from this sample encode an identical CDR3 as well. The chain is built from TRBV7-2 and TRBJ2-7; D is ambiguous. CDR1 SGHTA and CDR2 FQGNSA come from the germline V gene. V was pared by 3 bases and J by 0 bases, with 6 bases between. The CDR3 has 13 residues. The CDR3 DNA is TGTGCCAGCAGCTTGTCCCGCTCCTACGAGCAGTACTTC. It is translated as CASSLSRSYEQYF.

In its sample, this clone was seen a few times. The same CDR3 can be traced to other DNA sequences in this sample. V and J are TRBV5-1 and TRBJ2-2, with TRBD1 identical over 7 bases. The germline V gene encodes CDR1 SGHRS and CDR2 YFSETQ. Trimming took 1 base from V and 4 from J; bases not matched to a gene: 7. CDR3 length: 16 residues. CDR3 region: CASSLLPGGITGELFF. Written as DNA, the CDR3 is TGCGCCAGCAGCTTGCTTCCAGGGGGAATCACCGGGGAGCTGTTTTTT.

This rearrangement joins TRBV2 to TRBJ2-2, with 7 bases identical to TRBD1. The CDR3 covers 14 residues. Germline CDR1 and CDR2: SNHLY and FYNNEI. With 3 bases clipped from V and 7 bases from J, the junction kept 5 bases outside the gene matches. The CDR3 bases are TGTGCCAGCAGTGATTACAGGGGAGACGGGGAGCTGTTTTTT. Translating gives CASSDYRGDGELFF.

The rearrangement uses TRBV7-8 and TRBJ2-3; TRBD2 matches 12 bases. This CDR3 region has 17 residues. CDR1 is SGHVS and CDR2 is FQNEAQ in the germline V gene. V lost 5 bases and J lost 0; bases outside the gene matches: 6. The CDR3 DNA sequence: TGTGCCAGCAGCCCACCTAGCGGGAGGGCTAGCACAGATACGCAGTATTTT. Amino acid sequence: CASSPPSGRASTDTQYF.

The CDR3 DNA sequence: TGTGCCTGGGACAGGGGTTACGAGCAGTACTTC. Its protein is CAWDRGYEQYF. The rearrangement uses TRBV30 and TRBJ2-5, with TRBD1 matching over 8 bases. The J call may be wrong; the DNA end is better matched by TRBJ2-7. Germline CDR1 GTSNPN, CDR2 SVGIG (reference sequence). The CDR3 consists of 11 residues.

This CDR3 reads CASSPVGLGVVDGYTF. CDR3 sequence (DNA): TGTGCCAGCAGCCCGGTCGGCCTAGGCGTGGTTGATGGCTACACCTTC. The rearrangement links TRBV5-8 to TRBJ1-2; no clear D. Trimming removed 4 bases from V and 6 bases from J, with 22 bases in between. The CDR3 is 16 amino acids. Germline CDR1 SGHTS, CDR2 YDEGEE.

This CDR3 reads CATRGTGELFF. The CDR3 bases are TGTGCCACCCGAGGGACCGGGGAGCTGTTTTTT. The rearrangement links TRBV6-5 to TRBJ2-2, with D possibly matching TRBD2 (5 bases). The CDR3 totals 11 residues. Germline V gives CDR1 MNHEY, CDR2 SVGAGI. V was shortened by 10 bases and J by 5 bases, with 8 bases between the two germline ends.

V gene TRBV7-2 combines with J gene TRBJ2-7; 12 bases fit TRBD2. CDR3 length: 17 residues. Per the germline V gene, CDR1 is SGHTA and CDR2 is FQGNSA. V shed 3 bases, J shed 0 bases, and the junction held 6 bases outside the gene matches. The CDR3 coding sequence is TGTGCCAGCAGCTTCGGGACTAGCGGGTCGAGCTCCTACGAGCAGTACTTC. It encodes CASSFGTSGSSSYEQYF.

CDR3 coding DNA: TGTGCCAGCAGTCGAGCCAATGAGGAGACCCAGTACTTC. This gives the protein CASSRANEETQYF. The V call is TRBV28, the J call TRBJ2-5; D gene ambiguous. The V gene lost 5 bases and the J gene lost 5 bases, with 12 bases spanning the gap. Germline values: CDR1 MDHEN, CDR2 SYDVKM. The CDR3 length is 13 residues.

As for this clone: At one end the junction does not follow the germline gene, possibly because of a read error. V usage is TRBV2 and J usage is TRBJ1-1; a weak D match, TRBD1 (6 bases). The CDR3 consists of 13 residues. Germline V gene sequence: CDR1 SNHLY, CDR2 FYNNEI. The CDR3 spells CACRGQTNTEAFF. CDR3 bases: TGTGCCTGCAGGGGCCAAACGAACACTGAAGCTTTCTTT.

The V call is TRBV5-6, the J call TRBJ2-6; tentatively, D is TRBD2 (6 bases). The V gene's germline CDR1 is SGHDT and CDR2 YYEEEE. Trimming removed 4 bases from V and 0 bases from J, with 14 bases in between. This CDR3 is built from 17 residues. CDR3 DNA sequence: TGTGCCAGCAGCCGGAACCAGGGAGGCTCTGGGGCCAACGTCCTGACTTTC. This gives the protein CASSRNQGGSGANVLTF.

The chain has TRBV6-5 and TRBJ2-7; D is possibly TRBD2 (5 bases). V lost 2 bases and J lost 7, with 9 bases in between. Per germline, CDR1 MNHEY and CDR2 SVGAGI. CDR3 length equals 12 residues. CDR3 region: CASSYAGEEQYF. In nucleotides, the CDR3 is TGTGCCAGCAGTTACGCGGGTGAAGAGCAGTACTTC.

This chain uses TRBV4-3 with TRBJ1-1, with 8 bases matching TRBD1. The CDR3 sequence is 16 residues long. V shed 0 bases and J 5 bases; nucleotides not matched to a gene: 8. Germline V gene sequence: CDR1 LGHNA, CDR2 YSLEER. This CDR3 reads CASSQDGQGMRTEAFF. The DNA of the CDR3 is TGCGCCAGCAGCCAAGACGGACAGGGAATGAGAACTGAAGCTTTCTTT.

The chain uses TRBV21-1 and TRBJ2-7; the D segment call TRBD2 is taken from the table without a DNA check. TRBV21-1 is flagged as a pseudogene. CDR3 length: 17 amino acids. The CDR3 sequence is CASTRWGGRTKNYEQYF. In DNA form, the CDR3 reads TGTGCCAGCACCCGATGGGGCGGGAGAACCAAAAACTACGAGCAGTACTTC.

The gene calls are TRBV5-1 and TRBJ2-7; D gene ambiguous. This CDR3 contains 14 residues. V was cut by 4 bases and J by 4 bases, with 15 bases left in between. Germline loops: CDR1 SGHRS, CDR2 YFSETQ. The CDR3 sequence is CASSPSSAEYEQYF. The CDR3 DNA follows: TGCGCCAGCAGCCCCTCGTCGGCGGAATACGAGCAGTACTTC.

V and J are TRBV6-4 and TRBJ2-3; TRBD2 might be the D (6 bases). V shed 6 bases and J shed 6 bases, with 19 bases lying between them. This CDR3 spans 15 amino acids. Germline CDR1 MRHNA, CDR2 SNTAGT. The CDR3 is CASRWRAGGPDTQYF. CDR3 nucleotide sequence: TGTGCCAGCAGGTGGAGAGCGGGTGGACCGGATACGCAGTATTTT.

In its sample, this clone was seen once. Other nucleotide sequences from this sample produce the same CDR3. The chain joins TRBV7-2 to TRBJ2-1; possible D gene TRBD2, 5 bases. This CDR3 region has 15 residues. Germline V gene data show CDR1 as SGHTA and CDR2 as FQGNSA. Trimming shortened V by 0 bases and J by 0 bases, and 6 bases separated the two germline ends. CDR3 in amino acids: CASSLAGSSYNEQFF. DNA for the CDR3: TGTGCCAGCAGCTTAGCGGGGAGCTCCTACAATGAGCAGTTCTTC.

V usage is TRBV11-2 and J usage is TRBJ2-3; tentatively, D is TRBD2 (6 bases). Germline CDR1 is SGHAT and CDR2 is FQNNGV. Deletions cut 5 bases from V and 4 bases from J, with 16 bases between. The CDR3 consists of 15 residues. This CDR3 reads CASSPGGKWADTQYF. The CDR3 coding sequence is TGTGCCAGCAGCCCTGGCGGGAAGTGGGCAGATACGCAGTATTTT.

The sample holds a few counts of this clone. The CDR3 bases are TGTGCCAGCAGTTTTGTCGGACAAGCCCAGTACTTC. Its protein product is CASSFVGQAQYF. The chain combines TRBV28 with TRBJ2-7; D perhaps matches TRBD1 (5 bases). This CDR3 comprises 12 residues. Trimming pared 3 bases from V and 10 bases from J, leaving 13 bases between. The V gene's germline CDR1 is MDHEN and CDR2 SYDVKM.

This chain links TRBV28 with TRBJ1-1, with 7 bases identical to TRBD1. The CDR3 is 15 amino acids. V shed 2 bases, J shed 4 bases, and the junction held 7 bases outside the gene matches. Germline V lookup: CDR1 MDHEN, CDR2 SYDVKM. The CDR3 nucleotides read TGTGCCAGCAGTTTACCTCGACCAGGGGGCACTGAAGCTTTCTTT. It is translated as CASSLPRPGGTEAFF. The variable domain in full, completed from reference TRBV28 and TRBJ1-1, reads DVKVTQSSRYLVKRTGEKVFLECVQDMDHENMFWYRQDPGLGLRLIYFSYDVKMKEKGDIPEGYSVSREKKERFSLILESASTNQTSMYLCASSLPRPGGTEAFFGQGTRLTVV.

The gene calls are TRBV2 and TRBJ2-2, with 10 nucleotides matching TRBD2. Trimming took 3 bases from V and 5 from J; bases not matched to a gene: 6. Germline CDR1 SNHLY, CDR2 FYNNEI. The CDR3 extends over 16 amino acids. CDR3 nucleotide sequence: TGTGCCAGCAGTGAGGCTAGCGGGAGAGTAACCGGGGAGCTGTTTTTT. Translating it yields CASSEASGRVTGELFF.

This rearrangement joins TRBV29-1 to TRBJ2-1; TRBD2 might be the D (5 bases). This CDR3 region has 12 residues. The germline V gene encodes CDR1 SQVTM and CDR2 ANQGSEA. The V and J ends lost 7 bases and 7 bases respectively, with 14 bases between them. The CDR3 is CSAAGRSNEQFF. The CDR3, as DNA: TGCAGCGCGGCGGGCAGGTCAAATGAGCAGTTCTTC.